The 9 T cell receptor beta chains in this list originate from one sample, sequenced in a study of T cell changes during pregnancy in multiple sclerosis. Using immunoSEQ multiplex PCR, the repertoire was profiled, and TCRdb retains in-frame clones only, with some absent. Of approximately 39,000 clones listed, about 90% were seen once; the top ten hold more than 0.55%. The source material was CD4+ T cells from peripheral blood mononuclear cells, sampled in the second trimester of pregnancy. The receptors shown here come from a female donor with multiple sclerosis, enrolled in a pregnancy study.

The J gene is TRBJ2-3, the V gene TRBV5-8; a weak D match, TRBD2 (5 bases). Per germline, CDR1 SGHTS and CDR2 YDEGEE. Deletions cut 3 bases from V and 2 bases from J, with 22 bases between. The CDR3 is made up of 18 amino acids. The CDR3 loop reads CASSSIKSSGTTTDTQYF. DNA of the CDR3: TGTGCCAGCAGCTCTATAAAGTCCAGCGGAACAACCACAGATACGCAGTATTTT. Complete variable domain (other parts from reference TRBV5-8 and TRBJ2-3): EAGVTQSPTHLIKTRGQQATLRCSPISGHTSVYWYQQALGLGLQFLLWYDEGEERNRGNFPPRFSGRQFPNYSSELNVNALELEDSALYLCASSSIKSSGTTTDTQYFGPGTRLTVL.

This rearrangement joins TRBV6-6 to TRBJ2-5; 7 bases are shared with TRBD1. Germline CDR1 reads MNHNY; CDR2 reads SVGAGI (reference sequence). This CDR3 contains 15 residues. J lost 1 base, V lost 5 bases, and 7 bases had no gene match. The CDR3 DNA is TGTGCCAGCAGTGACCCCGGGACAGCCCAAGAGACCCAGTACTTC. Translating it yields CASSDPGTAQETQYF.

This chain connects TRBV11-2 to TRBJ2-5, with D possibly TRBD1 on 6 matching bases. The germline V and J ends were trimmed by 2 bases and 7 bases, with 14 bases remaining between them. This CDR3 comprises 14 residues. CDR1 and CDR2 (germline): SGHAT, FQNNGV. CDR3 in DNA: TGTGCCAGCAGCTTATCAGGGGCCATGGGGACCCAGTACTTC. Encoded protein: CASSLSGAMGTQYF.

V and J are TRBV11-2 and TRBJ2-2; D gene unclear. CDR1 is SGHAT and CDR2 is FQNNGV in the germline V gene. This CDR3 region has 15 residues. Trimming stripped 5 bases from V and 2 bases from J, with 12 bases between. In nucleotides, the CDR3 is TGTGCCAGCAGCCGTAGTTCCTATAACACCGGGGAGCTGTTTTTT. This encodes CASSRSSYNTGELFF.

The chain couples TRBV9 to TRBJ1-2; 8 bases align to TRBD1. The length of the CDR3 is 14 residues. Germline assignment: CDR1 SGDLS and CDR2 YYNGEE. J was trimmed by 7 bases and V by 4 bases; bases with no gene match: 9. Written as DNA, the CDR3 is TGTGCCAGCAGCCCTTCCAGGGGGCTCAGTGGCTACACCTTC. Its protein is CASSPSRGLSGYTF.

Worth noting for this clone: One end of the junction varies from germline; a read error may be responsible. The chain is built from TRBV6-6 and TRBJ1-6; 8 bases are shared with TRBD1. The CDR3 is 13 residues long. Germline CDR1 MNHNY, CDR2 SVGAGI (reference sequence). The CDR3 reads CASSYTQGARRIF. Here the CDR3 DNA reads TGTGCCAGCAGTTACACTCAGGGGGCTCGCCGTATCTTT.

The chain links TRBV27 to TRBJ1-3; no firm D call. The CDR3 is 13 residues long. Between the trimmed V and J ends, which lost 7 bases and 2 bases, there was a span of 9 bases. Germline lookup yields CDR1 MNHEY and CDR2 SMNVEV (reference sequence). The CDR3 bases are TGTGCCAGCAAACTTACCGCTGGAAACACCATATATTTT. It codes for CASKLTAGNTIYF.

V gene TRBV5-1 combines with J gene TRBJ2-7; 11 bases match TRBD2. The germline V gene has CDR1 SGHRS and CDR2 YFSETQ. This CDR3 comprises 15 residues. Trimming took 4 bases from V and 3 from J; bases not matched to a gene: 6. CDR3 sequence: CASSATTSGVYEQYF. Written as DNA, the CDR3 is TGCGCCAGCAGCGCTACGACTAGCGGGGTCTACGAGCAGTACTTC. The variable domain in full, with the rest retrieved from reference TRBV5-1 and TRBJ2-7, is KAGVTQTPRYLIKTRGQQVTLSCSPISGHRSVSWYQQTPGQGLQFLFEYFSETQRNKGNFPGRFSGRQFSNSRSEMNVSTLELGDSALYLCASSATTSGVYEQYFGPGTRLTVT.

The genes are TRBV11-2 and TRBJ2-1, with a tentative D call TRBD2 (6 bases). This CDR3 has 14 amino acids. The germline V gene has CDR1 SGHAT and CDR2 FQNNGV. V lost 3 bases and J lost 5, with 11 bases in between. The CDR3, as DNA: TGTGCCAGCAGCTTGTGGGGACTGAACAATGAGCAGTTCTTC. Translation gives CASSLWGLNNEQFF. Using reference TRBV11-2 and TRBJ2-1 for the parts outside the CDR3, the full variable domain is EAGVAQSPRYKIIEKRQSVAFWCNPISGHATLYWYQQILGQGPKLLIQFQNNGVVDDSQLPKDRFSAERLKGVDSTLKIQPAKLEDSAVYLCASSLWGLNNEQFFGPGTRLTVL.